In this sample, the clone carrying this T cell receptor (beta chain) turned up many times. V was clipped by 8 bases and J by 7 bases; unmatched bases: 10. Germline CDR1 and CDR2: SNHLY and FYNNEI. The CDR3 is 14 residues long. 500 ng RNA was reverse transcribed with alpha and beta constant-region primers. Alpha and beta chain libraries were made separately by chain-specific third strand synthesis with multiplexing indices. The SP2 site served as the priming point for second strand synthesis. TCRdb redid the calling of the 5' RACE reads with MiXCR, one entry per CDR3 protein. The table records about 18,000 distinct CDR3 sequences, under 9.5% of them present only once. These data are taken from a study of HIV-infected patients and healthy controls. Roughly three months, about 14 weeks, into antiretroviral therapy, follow-up blood was collected. Whole blood was used without fractionation, so all unsorted peripheral T cells were included.

The clonotype originates from an adult with HIV infection. Sequencing was performed on blood, taken during antiretroviral therapy. The V call is TRBV2, the J call TRBJ2-7; 11 nucleotides line up with TRBD2. In DNA, the CDR3 is TGTGCCAGCGGTAATCCTAGCGGGAGGAGGGAGCAGTACTTC. Its protein is CASGNPSGRREQYF.